This TCR beta chain was observed in a study of blood T cell repertoires in COVID-19. Study background: Both acute and convalescent COVID-19 samples were obtained from the United States, Italy and Spain. PBMCs, B-cell-depleted T cells, or T cells provided the cDNA or gDNA that made up the material.

As handled by the study authors: Reference gene primer amplification gave nucleated cell count estimates. TCRdb's copy holds only in-frame clones and misses some; the assay was immunoSEQ multiplex PCR. Clone size and the V and J calls come from that table; the DNA yielded D and trimming. The sample has fewer than 85,000 clones; approximately 80% are singletons. This clone was counted a single time. The clonotype was recovered from a woman in her sixties with acute or convalescent COVID-19. The sequencing sample was made of peripheral blood.

The CDR3 sequence is CASSQGPAGDGNSPLHF. CDR3 DNA: TGTGCCAGCAGCCAAGGCCCCGCGGGGGACGGTAATTCACCCCTCCACTTT. V usage is TRBV3-1 (or the pseudogene TRBV3-2) and J usage is TRBJ1-6; a possible D gene is TRBD1 (5 bases). V dropped 1 base and J dropped 6 bases, with 16 bases sitting between them. Germline V gene lookup returns CDR1 LGHDT and CDR2 YNNKEL (reference sequence). The CDR3 consists of 17 residues.